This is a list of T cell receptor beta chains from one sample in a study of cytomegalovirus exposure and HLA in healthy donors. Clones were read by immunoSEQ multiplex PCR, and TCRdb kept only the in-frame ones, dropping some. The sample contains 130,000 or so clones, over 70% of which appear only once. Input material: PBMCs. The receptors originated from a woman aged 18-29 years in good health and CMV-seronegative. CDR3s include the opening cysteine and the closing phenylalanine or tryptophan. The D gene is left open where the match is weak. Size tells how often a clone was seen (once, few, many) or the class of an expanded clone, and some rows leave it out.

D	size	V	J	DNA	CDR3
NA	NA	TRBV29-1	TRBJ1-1	TGCAGCTTGCGCACTAACACTGAAGCTTTCTTT	CSLRTNTEAFF
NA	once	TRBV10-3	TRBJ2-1	TGTGCCACGACCAGGGAGGCTATTTACAATGAGCAGTTCTTC	CATTREAIYNEQFF
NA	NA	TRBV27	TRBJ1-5	TGTGTCAGCAGTCCTGACGATGCATCAAGCGGCAATCAGCCCCAGCATTTT	CVSSPDDASSGNQPQHF
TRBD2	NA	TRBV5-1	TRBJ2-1	TGCGCCAGCAGCGCGGGAGGCACCTACAATGAGCAGTTCTTC	CASSAGGTYNEQFF
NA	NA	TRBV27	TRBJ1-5	TGTGCCAGCAGTCATAGCAATCAGCCCCAGCATTTT	CASSHSNQPQHF
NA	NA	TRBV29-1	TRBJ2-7	TGCAGCGGTACCGGTGGAGGGGGCGAGCAGTACTTC	CSGTGGGGEQYF
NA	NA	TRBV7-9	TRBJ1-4	TGTGCCAGCAGCCCATGGGGGGATGAAAAACTGTTTTTT	CASSPWGDEKLFF
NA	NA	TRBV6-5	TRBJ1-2	TGTGCCAGCAGTCAGTTTGAGGGGGACGGGTATGGCTACACCTTC	CASSQFEGDGYGYTF
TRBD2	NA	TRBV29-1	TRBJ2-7	TGCAGCGTCGTGGGACTAGGCGGGTACGAGCAGTACTTC	CSVVGLGGYEQYF
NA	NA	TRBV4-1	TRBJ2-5	TGCGCCAGCAGCCAAGACCCTCGTCAAGAGACCCAGTACTTC	CASSQDPRQETQYF
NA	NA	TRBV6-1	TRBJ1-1	TGTGCCAGCAGTGCCACCCCCGATCGGACTGAAGCTTTCTTT	CASSATPDRTEAFF
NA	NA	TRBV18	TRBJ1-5	TGTGCCAGCTCACCACAGGGAGGCCAGCCCCAGCATTTT	CASSPQGGQPQHF
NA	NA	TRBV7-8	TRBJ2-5	TGTGCCAGCAGCTCCCAGGGGGGAGGAGAGACCCAGTACTTC	CASSSQGGGETQYF
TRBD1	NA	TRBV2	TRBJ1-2	TGTGCCAGCAGGAGACAGGGGTCTGGCTACACCTTC	CASRRQGSGYTF
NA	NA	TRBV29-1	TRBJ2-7	TGCAGCGTTGGGGGCATACAGGGATACGAGCAGTACTTC	CSVGGIQGYEQYF
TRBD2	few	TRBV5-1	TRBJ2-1	TGCGCCAGCAGCTTGGGACTAGCCCCCTACAATGAGCAGTTCTTC	CASSLGLAPYNEQFF
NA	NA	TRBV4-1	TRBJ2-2	TGCGCCAGCAGCCAAGATGCCTACCGGGGGGAGCTGTTTTTT	CASSQDAYRGELFF
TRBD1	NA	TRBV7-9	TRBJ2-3	TGTGCCAGCAGCTCCGGGACAGGGAAAATCACAGATACGCAGTATTTT	CASSSGTGKITDTQYF
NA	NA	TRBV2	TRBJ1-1	TGTGCCAGCAGTGCTCGTAGGGGGACTGAAGCTTTCTTT	CASSARRGTEAFF
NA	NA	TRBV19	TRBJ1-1	TGTGCCAGTAGTCTGCAGAGGGAGTTGAACACTGAAGCTTTCTTT	CASSLQRELNTEAFF
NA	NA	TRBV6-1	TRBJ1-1	TGTGCCAGCAGTGAAGGGAACAGGGTTGACATTGAAGCTTTCTTT	CASSEGNRVDIEAFF
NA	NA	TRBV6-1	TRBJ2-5	TGTGCCAGCAGTGAAGCCGGGGTAAGCCAAGAGACCCAGTACTTC	CASSEAGVSQETQYF
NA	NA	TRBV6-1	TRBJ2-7	TGTGCCAGCAGTGAGGGACTCATGACCTACGAGCAGTACTTC	CASSEGLMTYEQYF